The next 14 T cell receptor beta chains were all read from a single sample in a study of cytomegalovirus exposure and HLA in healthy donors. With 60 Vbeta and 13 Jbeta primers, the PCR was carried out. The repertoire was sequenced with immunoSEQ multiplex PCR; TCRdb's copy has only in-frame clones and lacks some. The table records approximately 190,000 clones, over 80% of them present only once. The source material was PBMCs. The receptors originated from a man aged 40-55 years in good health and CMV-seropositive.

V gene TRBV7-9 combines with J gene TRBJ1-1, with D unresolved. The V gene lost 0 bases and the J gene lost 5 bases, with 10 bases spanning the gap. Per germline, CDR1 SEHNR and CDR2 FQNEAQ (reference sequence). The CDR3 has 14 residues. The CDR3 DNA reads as TGTGCCAGCAGCTTAGCCGAGTCGAAGACTGAAGCTTTCTTT. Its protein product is CASSLAESKTEAFF.

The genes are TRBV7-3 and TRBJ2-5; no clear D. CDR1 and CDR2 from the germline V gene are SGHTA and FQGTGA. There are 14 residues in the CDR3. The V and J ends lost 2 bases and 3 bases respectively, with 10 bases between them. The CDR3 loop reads CASSLERQEETQYF. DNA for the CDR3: TGTGCCAGCAGCTTAGAACGACAAGAAGAGACCCAGTACTTC.

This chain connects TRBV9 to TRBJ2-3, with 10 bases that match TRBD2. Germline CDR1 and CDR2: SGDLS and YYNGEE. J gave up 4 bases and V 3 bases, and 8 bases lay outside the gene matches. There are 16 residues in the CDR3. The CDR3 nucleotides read TGTGCCAGCAGCGCCCAGCGGGGGGGCTTCCCAGATACGCAGTATTTT. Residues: CASSAQRGGFPDTQYF. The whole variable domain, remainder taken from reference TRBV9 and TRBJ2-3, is DSGVTQTPKHLITATGQRVTLRCSPRSGDLSVYWYQQSLDQGLQFLIQYYNGEERAKGNILERFSAQQFPDLHSELNLSSLELGDSALYFCASSAQRGGFPDTQYFGPGTRLTVL.

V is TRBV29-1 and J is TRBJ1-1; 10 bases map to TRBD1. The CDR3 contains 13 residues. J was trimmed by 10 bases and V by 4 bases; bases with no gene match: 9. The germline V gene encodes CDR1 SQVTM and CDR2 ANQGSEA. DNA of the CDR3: TGCAGCGTTGCTGACCGGACAGGGGGTCGAGCTTTCTTT. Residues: CSVADRTGGRAFF.

CDR3 region: CATSTTGTKNIQYF. In nucleotides, the CDR3 is TGTGCCACCAGCACCACGGGGACCAAAAACATTCAGTACTTC. The V and J genes are TRBV15 and TRBJ2-4, with D tentatively TRBD2 (5 bases). There are 14 residues in the CDR3. The germline CDR1 and CDR2 sequences are LNHNV and YYDKDF (reference sequence). Trimming cost V 4 bases and J 2 bases, with 9 bases left between them.

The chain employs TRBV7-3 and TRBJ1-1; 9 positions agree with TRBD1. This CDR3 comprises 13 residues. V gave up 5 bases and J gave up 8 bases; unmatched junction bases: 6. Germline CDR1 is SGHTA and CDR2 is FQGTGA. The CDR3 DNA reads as TGTGCCAGCAGCCTGGGGACAGGGCAAGAAGCTTTCTTT. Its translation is CASSLGTGQEAFF. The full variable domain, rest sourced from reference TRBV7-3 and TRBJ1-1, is GAGVSQTPSNKVTEKGKYVELRCDPISGHTALYWYRQSLGQGPEFLIYFQGTGAADDSGLPNDRFFAVRPEGSVSTLKIQRTERGDSAVYLCASSLGTGQEAFFGQGTRLTVV.

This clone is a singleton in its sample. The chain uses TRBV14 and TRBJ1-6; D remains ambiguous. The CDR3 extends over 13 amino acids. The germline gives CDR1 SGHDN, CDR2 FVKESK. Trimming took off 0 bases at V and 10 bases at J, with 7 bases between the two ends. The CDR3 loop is CASSQDLGSPLHF. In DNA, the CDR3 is TGTGCCAGCAGCCAAGATTTGGGCTCACCCCTCCACTTT.

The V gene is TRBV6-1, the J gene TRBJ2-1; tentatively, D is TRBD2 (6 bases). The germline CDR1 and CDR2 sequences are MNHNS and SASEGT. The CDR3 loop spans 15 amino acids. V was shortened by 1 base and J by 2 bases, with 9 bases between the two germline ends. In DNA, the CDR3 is TGTGCCAGCAGTGAAGAGTGGGGGGCCTACAATGAGCAGTTCTTC. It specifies CASSEEWGAYNEQFF.

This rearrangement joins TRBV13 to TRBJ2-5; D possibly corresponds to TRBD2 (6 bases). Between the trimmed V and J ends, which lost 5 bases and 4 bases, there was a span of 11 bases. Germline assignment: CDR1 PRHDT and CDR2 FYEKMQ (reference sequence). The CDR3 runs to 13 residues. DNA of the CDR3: TGTGCCAGCAGCCGCGGGGCTGGAGAGACCCAGTACTTC. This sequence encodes CASSRGAGETQYF.

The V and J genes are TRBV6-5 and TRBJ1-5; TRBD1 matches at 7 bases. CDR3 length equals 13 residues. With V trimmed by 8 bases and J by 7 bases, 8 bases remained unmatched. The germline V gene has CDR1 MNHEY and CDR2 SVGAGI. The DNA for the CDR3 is TGTGCCAGCGCACAGGGGAACGAGCAGCCCCAGCATTTT. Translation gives CASAQGNEQPQHF.

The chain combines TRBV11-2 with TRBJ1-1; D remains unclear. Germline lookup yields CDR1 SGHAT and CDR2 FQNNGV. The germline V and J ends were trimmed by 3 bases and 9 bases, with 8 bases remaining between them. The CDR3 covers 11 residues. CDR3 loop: CASSLRMQAFF. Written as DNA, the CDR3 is TGTGCCAGCAGCTTGAGGATGCAAGCTTTCTTT.

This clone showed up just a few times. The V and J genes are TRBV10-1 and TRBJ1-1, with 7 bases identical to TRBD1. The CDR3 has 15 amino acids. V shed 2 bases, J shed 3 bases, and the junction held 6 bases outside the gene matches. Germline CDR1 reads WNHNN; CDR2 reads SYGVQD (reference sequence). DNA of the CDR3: TGCGCCAGCAGTGAGCCGGACAGGAGGGACACTGAAGCTTTCTTT. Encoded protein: CASSEPDRRDTEAFF.

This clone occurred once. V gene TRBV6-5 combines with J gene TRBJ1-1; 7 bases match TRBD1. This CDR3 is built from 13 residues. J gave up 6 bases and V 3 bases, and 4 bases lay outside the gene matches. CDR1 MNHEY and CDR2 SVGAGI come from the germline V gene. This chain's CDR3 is CASSYRQGAEAFF. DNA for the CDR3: TGTGCCAGCAGTTATCGTCAGGGGGCTGAAGCTTTCTTT.

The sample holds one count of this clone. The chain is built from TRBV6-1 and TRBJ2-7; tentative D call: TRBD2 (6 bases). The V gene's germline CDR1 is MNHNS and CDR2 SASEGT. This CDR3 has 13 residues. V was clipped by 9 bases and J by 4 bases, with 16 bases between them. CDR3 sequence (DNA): TGTGCCAGTAAGACTAGTGGGCTGTACGAGCAGTACTTC. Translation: CASKTSGLYEQYF.